This is a list of T cell receptor beta chains from one sample in a study of post-analysis software for immune sequencing data. TCRdb independently ran MiXCR on the PCR reads; one entry per CDR3 protein. The sample lists around 500,000 distinct CDR3 sequences, around 36% occurring once. Material: blood. The receptors come from a girl aged 2-17 years with multiple sclerosis. CDR3s leave out the opening cysteine and the closing phenylalanine or tryptophan.

TRBJ1-1,TRBV5-5,ASSLAYDRLNTEAF
TRBJ1-2,TRBV6-1,ASRRQGAGEGGYT
TRBJ2-1,TRBV19,ASSFSGGGPSNEQF
TRBJ2-3,TRBV20-1,STSLLGDTQY
TRBJ2-1,TRBV4-1,ASSPLGVEQF
TRBJ2-3,TRBV10-3,AISEGLAGVDTQY
TRBJ2-7,TRBV24-1,ATSDLLSYEQY
TRBJ2-1,TRBV20-1,SALDALGTFNEQF
TRBJ1-2,TRBV5-1,ASSLAVPGQGSNYGYT
TRBJ2-5,TRBV21-1,ASRVPAGQETQY
TRBJ2-2,TRBV6-4,ASSELGQGETGELF
TRBJ1-1,TRBV7-9,ASSYMGQGGTEAF
TRBJ2-3,TRBV29-1,SVEWATVYTDTQY
TRBJ2-7,TRBV5-1,ASSLSSAGDYEQY
TRBJ1-4,TRBV7-9,ASSQDREPWREKLF
TRBJ2-5,TRBV7-9,ASSLATRETQY
TRBJ1-5,TRBV6-2/TRBV6-3,ASSYLSGGNQPQH
TRBJ2-1,TRBV20-1,SASAHGYNEQF
TRBJ2-3,TRBV4-1,ASSQGPSGLAGLDTQY
TRBJ2-3,TRBV4-1,ASSTRAGKLDTQY
TRBJ1-6,TRBV15,ATTDSPLH
TRBJ1-2,TRBV4-1,ASSQENLGYGYT
TRBJ2-1,TRBV7-9,ASSLETSGGYNEQF
.,TRBV18,ASSPMAQKEGTQY
TRBJ2-6,TRBV27,ASSLRARKLSGANVLT
TRBJ2-1,TRBV12-3/TRBV12-4,ASSLSGTGRLDEQF
TRBJ1-2,TRBV3-1,ASSQGLRALAYGCT
TRBJ2-7,TRBV10-1,ASSESGFEQY
TRBJ2-3,TRBV21-1,ASSKETRPRPQGGDTQY
TRBJ2-7,TRBV6-5,ASSYEPGTASFEQY
TRBJ1-2,TRBV21-1,ASPGDNYGYT
TRBJ1-2,TRBV5-1,ASSSLDRGDYGYT
TRBJ1-5,TRBV11-2,AGSLATRYSNQPQH
TRBJ1-1,TRBV7-3,ASSFTGGTNTEAF
TRBJ1-2,TRBV20-1,SASPGGSYGYT
TRBJ2-5,TRBV5-1,ASSRSGAKETQY
.,TRBV4-1,ASSQTLGETQY
TRBJ2-3,TRBV6-5,ASSVGLSTDTQY
TRBJ2-3,TRBV27,ASSGLAGHTDTQY
TRBJ2-3,TRBV20-1,SAHTRSGTDTQY
TRBJ1-5,TRBV2,ASSEIGDRDHPQH
TRBJ2-5,TRBV7-2,ASSLGLHQETQY
TRBJ2-5,TRBV2,ASTPDRGPAETQY
TRBJ1-2,TRBV5-4,ASSLEVLGGGGYT
TRBJ1-5,TRBV4-1,ASSQVLQRGHQPQH
TRBJ2-3,TRBV15,ATSRDFREQY
TRBJ1-1,TRBV10-3,AISWGLNTEAF